Listed below are T cell receptor beta chains from one sample, sequenced in a study of identifying expanded T cells in peripheral blood. The method was immunoSEQ multiplex PCR; TCRdb's version includes in-frame clones alone and lacks a portion of them. The sample contains roughly 92,000 clones, 88% of which appear only once. Sequenced sample: blood. These receptors were obtained from a person aged 18 to 75 in good health. Both conserved end residues are part of each CDR3. A D gene is named only where the DNA matches it firmly. Only some rows state a clone size, as once, few, many or a class for expanded clones.

V gene	clone size	J gene	D gene	CDR3 DNA	CDR3 protein
TRBV30	-	TRBJ2-7	-	TGTGCCTGGAGTCGGTTAGAGAGAATGGGTTACGAGCAGTACTTC	CAWSRLERMGYEQYF
TRBV4-1	-	TRBJ1-3	TRBD1	TGCGCCAGCAGCCAAGGTCTGGACAGGGAACTTGGAAACACCATATATTTT	CASSQGLDRELGNTIYF
TRBV11-1	-	TRBJ1-1	-	TGTGCCAGCAGCTTAGTCTCCAGGGGCACTGAAGCTTTCTTT	CASSLVSRGTEAFF
TRBV13	-	TRBJ1-1	-	TGTGCCAGCAGCCTAGGGCGGATTCCTGAAGCTTTCTTT	CASSLGRIPEAFF
TRBV7-9	once	TRBJ2-5	TRBD2	TGTGCCAGCAGCTCGCGGACTAGCGGGGGCCAGCGTTACCAAGAGACCCAGTACTTC	CASSSRTSGGQRYQETQYF
TRBV11-2	-	TRBJ1-1	TRBD1	TGTGCCAGCAGCACAGGACAGGGGAACACTGAAGCTTTCTTT	CASSTGQGNTEAFF
TRBV2	-	TRBJ2-3	-	TGTGCCAGCAGTGAACAGGGAAGCCCAGATACGCAGTATTTT	CASSEQGSPDTQYF
TRBV2	once	TRBJ2-2	-	TGTGCCAGCAGTGGATTGGCCGGGGAGCTGTTTTTT	CASSGLAGELFF
TRBV6-5	-	TRBJ1-2	-	TGTGCCAGCAGTCCAACCCCGGGTCCCTACACCTTC	CASSPTPGPYTF
TRBV9	-	TRBJ2-1	TRBD2	TGTGCCAGCAGCGTAGACCTAGCGGGGGCCTACAATGAGCAGTTCTTC	CASSVDLAGAYNEQFF
TRBV5-1	-	TRBJ2-2	-	TGCGCCAGCAGCCGGGAGCCAGACACCGGGGAGCTGTTTTTT	CASSREPDTGELFF
TRBV18	-	TRBJ1-6	-	TGTGCCAGCTCACCTATCCTCGGATCCAATAATTCACCCCTCCACTTT	CASSPILGSNNSPLHF
TRBV19	-	TRBJ2-5	-	TGTGCCAGTAGTATCAGCGGCCCTCCCGGGGAGACCCAGTACTTC	CASSISGPPGETQYF
TRBV18	-	TRBJ1-2	-	TGTGCCAGCTCATTACAGGGACGGTACTATGGCTACACCTTC	CASSLQGRYYGYTF
TRBV4-2	-	TRBJ2-7	-	TGTGCCAGCAGCTCACCAGGGTCCCGCGACGAGCAGTACTTC	CASSSPGSRDEQYF
TRBV10-3	-	TRBJ2-2	-	TGTGCCATCAGCACGGAAAACGGGGAGCTGTTTTTT	CAISTENGELFF
TRBV18	-	TRBJ2-7	-	TGTGCCAGCTCACCACGAGGGGACTTCGAGCAGTACTTC	CASSPRGDFEQYF
TRBV19	-	TRBJ1-1	-	TGTGCCAGTAGGGGTAGAACAGGGCGAACTGAAGCTTTCTTT	CASRGRTGRTEAFF
TRBV5-1	-	TRBJ1-1	TRBD1	TGCGCCACTAGGACAGGGGGCAGAAACACTGAAGCTTTCTTT	CATRTGGRNTEAFF
TRBV5-4	-	TRBJ1-1	-	TGTGCCAGCAGCCCCATCATGAACACTGAAGCTTTCTTT	CASSPIMNTEAFF
TRBV19	-	TRBJ2-5	TRBD2	TGTGCCAGTAGCCCCGGCGGGAGCCAAGAGACCCAGTACTTC	CASSPGGSQETQYF
TRBV25-1	-	TRBJ2-2	TRBD1	TGTGCCAGCAGGACAGGGGACACCGGGGAGCTGTTTTTT	CASRTGDTGELFF
TRBV6-1	-	TRBJ1-5	-	TGTGCCAGCAGGTACAGGGTTAGCAATCAGCCCCAGCATTTT	CASRYRVSNQPQHF
TRBV4-1	-	TRBJ2-5	-	TGCGCCAGCAGCCATGAAGAGACCCAGTACTTC	CASSHEETQYF
TRBV5-4	-	TRBJ2-1	TRBD2	TGTGCCAGCAGCTCGGGACTATCGAGCTCCTACAATGAGCAGTTCTTC	CASSSGLSSSYNEQFF
TRBV2	-	TRBJ2-3	TRBD1	TGTGCCACCCAGCGGGACAGGGGTTTGTATTTT	CATQRDRGLYF
TRBV28	-	TRBJ2-7	TRBD1	TGTGCCAGCAGTTTACTGGGACAGGGTATGGGGCAGTACTTC	CASSLLGQGMGQYF
TRBV9	-	TRBJ2-3	-	TGTGCCAGCAGCACCGGGCCAGTGGCAGATACGCAGTATTTT	CASSTGPVADTQYF
TRBV6-5	-	TRBJ1-1	-	TGTGCCAGCAGTTACTCTATACCGCGGGGAACTGAAGCTTTCTTT	CASSYSIPRGTEAFF